The 32 T cell receptor beta chains below come from one sample, sequenced in a study of CD8 T cells in Susac syndrome. RNA totalling roughly 0.45 to 1 ug underwent reverse transcription with random hexamers. TCRdb used MiXCR to reprocess the immunoSEQ multiplex PCR reads, holding one entry per CDR3 protein. The table lists tens of thousands of distinct CDR3 sequences, approximately 95% of them singletons, with 0.35% to 0.55% in the top ten. The specimen sequenced was CD8+ T cells from PBMCs. The source is a human donor with Susac syndrome.

The chain combines TRBV6-2 or TRBV6-3 with TRBJ1-1, with D uncertain. V lost 0 bases and J lost 4, with 15 bases in between. The CDR3 is 16 amino acids. CDR1 MNHEY and CDR2 SVGEGT come from the germline V gene. In nucleotides, the CDR3 is TGTGCCAGCAGTTACTCGATAGCCTGGGTAGGCACTGAAGCTTTCTTT. As protein: CASSYSIAWVGTEAFF.

The rearrangement uses TRBV27 and TRBJ2-5, with D possibly being TRBD2 (6 bases). The CDR3 is 14 residues long. V gave up 4 bases and J gave up 3 bases, with 12 bases separating them. From germline, CDR1 is MNHEY and CDR2 SMNVEV (reference sequence). The CDR3 sequence: CASSSSIAEETQYF. The CDR3 DNA is TGTGCCAGCAGTTCTTCTATAGCGGAAGAGACCCAGTACTTC.

The chain links TRBV2 to TRBJ2-3; a weak D match, TRBD1 (6 bases). This CDR3 region has 11 residues. Germline V gives CDR1 SNHLY, CDR2 FYNNEI. Trimming removed 8 bases from V and 6 bases from J, with 9 bases in between. CDR3 in DNA: TGTGCCAGCCCTAGGGGGGATACGCAGTATTTT. Protein: CASPRGDTQYF.

The chain is built from TRBV20-1 and TRBJ2-1; 8 bases match TRBD2. The germline gives CDR1 DFQATT, CDR2 SNEGSKA (reference sequence). V lost 4 bases, J lost 1 base, and 9 bases stayed unmatched. This CDR3 has 16 residues. The CDR3 bases are TGCAGTGCTAATCCAATAGCGGGGATTTCCTACAATGAGCAGTTCTTC. This gives the protein CSANPIAGISYNEQFF.

The chain couples TRBV7-9 to TRBJ2-1, with 8 bases that match TRBD2. Germline assignment: CDR1 SEHNR and CDR2 FQNEAQ (reference sequence). This CDR3 is 15 amino acids long. Losses at the gene ends were 5 bases for V and 6 bases for J; bases not matched to a gene: 9. This CDR3 is CASSQLAGMGNEQFF. CDR3 DNA: TGTGCCAGCAGCCAGTTAGCGGGAATGGGCAATGAGCAGTTCTTC.

J is TRBJ2-2 and V is TRBV4-3; TRBD2 matches at 14 bases. The V gene end was trimmed by 0 bases and the J gene end by 1 base; junction bases not matched to a gene: 7. This CDR3 has 20 residues. Per the germline V gene, CDR1 is LGHNA and CDR2 is YSLEER. CDR3 sequence (DNA): TGCGCCAGCAGCCAAGATTTTTTCGGGACTAGCGGGGGGAACACCGGGGAGCTGTTTTTT. It codes for CASSQDFFGTSGGNTGELFF.

The J gene is TRBJ2-1, the V gene TRBV10-3; 10 bases align to TRBD1. Germline V gene data show CDR1 as ENHRY and CDR2 as SYGVKD. Germline trimming cut 10 bases from V and 7 bases from J; bases unmatched to any gene: 7. The CDR3 extends over 13 amino acids. CDR3 sequence (DNA): TGTGCCACCTCCGGGACAGGGGATAATGAGCAGTTCTTC. Protein: CATSGTGDNEQFF.

The chain has TRBV6-2 or TRBV6-3 and TRBJ2-2; 14 bases agree with TRBD2. CDR3 length: 17 amino acids. The ends lost 6 bases at V and 4 bases at J; junction bases unmatched: 7. CDR1 and CDR2 (germline): MNHEY, SVGEGT. In DNA, the CDR3 is TGTGCCAGCAGCCGCGGACTAGCGGGAGGTAGCACCGGGGAGCTGTTTTTT. This encodes CASSRGLAGGSTGELFF.

This chain links TRBV20-1 with TRBJ2-1; D ambiguous. CDR1 is DFQATT, CDR2 SNEGSKA, per germline (reference sequence). The CDR3 consists of 15 residues. V lost 0 bases and J 0 bases, leaving 9 bases between the germline ends. The CDR3 nucleotides are TGCAGTGCTAGAGATCACGCGGACTCCTACAATGAGCAGTTCTTC. It is translated as CSARDHADSYNEQFF.

This rearrangement joins TRBV4-1 to TRBJ2-3; possibly TRBD1 for D (6 bases). Per germline, CDR1 MGHRA and CDR2 YSYEKL. V lost 0 bases and J 5 bases, leaving 12 bases between the germline ends. This CDR3 spans 15 amino acids. This CDR3 is CASSQDTGQGDTQYF. CDR3 coding DNA: TGCGCCAGCAGCCAAGATACAGGGCAGGGAGATACGCAGTATTTT.

The chain carries TRBV6-2 or TRBV6-3 and TRBJ1-5; D might be TRBD1 (5 bases). The length of the CDR3 is 15 residues. Trimming removed 0 bases at V and 1 base at J, with 7 bases between. Germline V gene sequence: CDR1 MNHEY, CDR2 SVGEGT. This chain's CDR3 is CASSYSDSSNQPQHF. The CDR3 coding sequence is TGTGCCAGCAGTTACTCCGACAGCAGCAATCAGCCCCAGCATTTT.

V usage is TRBV27 and J usage is TRBJ2-1; D possibly corresponds to TRBD1 (6 bases). V lost 6 bases, J lost 3 bases, and 15 bases lay in between. This CDR3 has 15 residues. The V gene's germline CDR1 is MNHEY and CDR2 SMNVEV (reference sequence). CDR3 coding DNA: TGTGCCAGCAGGTCGACAGGACTCCTCTACAATGAGCAGTTCTTC. This gives the protein CASRSTGLLYNEQFF.

The genes are TRBV3-1 and TRBJ1-1, with 8 nucleotides matching TRBD1. Unmatched junction bases numbered 5, after V lost 4 bases and J lost 4 bases. The CDR3 totals 14 residues. Per germline, CDR1 LGHDT and CDR2 YNNKEL (reference sequence). The DNA of the CDR3 is TGTGCCAGCAGCCCAGGACAGGGATCCACTGAAGCTTTCTTT. This encodes CASSPGQGSTEAFF.

The chain joins TRBV19 to TRBJ1-1; D might be TRBD1 (5 bases). Trimming cost V 3 bases and J 9 bases, with 23 bases left between them. The V gene's germline CDR1 is LNHDA and CDR2 SQIVND (reference sequence). CDR3 length: 16 residues. The CDR3: CASSMVPGSGRGKAFF. CDR3 nucleotide sequence: TGTGCCAGTAGTATGGTACCGGGTTCGGGGCGCGGGAAAGCTTTCTTT.

The chain carries TRBV27 and TRBJ1-2; maybe TRBD1 (5 bases). This CDR3 spans 15 amino acids. Trimming shortened V by 0 bases and J by 0 bases, and 8 bases separated the two germline ends. Germline-derived CDR1 and CDR2 are MNHEY and SMNVEV (reference sequence). CDR3 nucleotides: TGTGCCAGCAGTTTATCCCCGGGACCTAACTATGGCTACACCTTC. Protein product: CASSLSPGPNYGYTF.

This chain connects TRBV7-2 to TRBJ2-2; no reliable D call. Germline V CDR1 and CDR2: SGHTA, FQGNSA. The CDR3 has 15 amino acids. Trimming shortened V by 5 bases and J by 1 base, and 11 bases separated the two germline ends. CDR3 sequence reads: CASSPALGNTGELFF. CDR3 DNA: TGTGCCAGCAGCCCCGCTTTGGGGAACACCGGGGAGCTGTTTTTT.

The chain carries TRBV3-1 and TRBJ1-1; D unresolved. There are 15 residues in the CDR3. V was shortened by 2 bases and J by 0 bases, with 10 bases between the two germline ends. Germline CDR1 and CDR2: LGHDT and YNNKEL (reference sequence). The chain's CDR3 is CASSQIPNLNTEAFF. The CDR3 DNA is TGTGCCAGCAGCCAAATTCCCAATCTGAACACTGAAGCTTTCTTT.

This clonotype showed up just once. The V and J genes are TRBV11-2 and TRBJ2-7; D not certain. V lost 4 bases and J 0 bases, leaving 16 bases between the germline ends. In germline, CDR1 is SGHAT, CDR2 FQNNGV. This CDR3 has 16 residues. The CDR3 DNA is TGTGCCAGCAGCTCGCCTTCCTGGGCAAGCTCCTACGAGCAGTACTTC. It yields the protein CASSSPSWASSYEQYF.

The J gene is TRBJ1-6, the V gene TRBV5-4; 9 bases agree with TRBD1. Germline V CDR1 and CDR2: SGHNT, YYREEE (reference sequence). The CDR3 totals 14 residues. V gave up 4 bases and J gave up 7 bases; unmatched junction bases: 3. The DNA for the CDR3 is TGTGCCAGCAGCCTCGGACAGGGGAATTCACCCCTCCACTTT. It is translated as CASSLGQGNSPLHF.

CDR3 DNA sequence: TGCGCCAGCAGCGCGCGACAGGACCCGAACACTGAAGCTTTCTTT. Translating it yields CASSARQDPNTEAFF. The J gene is TRBJ1-1, the V gene TRBV5-1, with D perhaps TRBD1 (6 bases). Trimming cost V 4 bases and J 1 base, with 14 bases left between them. There are 15 residues in the CDR3. CDR1 is SGHRS and CDR2 is YFSETQ in the germline V gene.

The chain uses TRBV19 and TRBJ2-1; 9 nucleotides align to TRBD2. Trimming at V came to 5 bases and at J to 8 bases, leaving 7 bases not matched to a gene. The CDR3 runs to 14 residues. The germline V gene has CDR1 LNHDA and CDR2 SQIVND (reference sequence). DNA for the CDR3: TGTGCCAGTAGTCCCGGGACTAGCAACGATGAGCAGTTCTTC. Its translation is CASSPGTSNDEQFF.

The rearrangement uses TRBV15 and TRBJ2-1; D ambiguous. The CDR3 extends over 16 amino acids. V was shortened by 1 base and J by 0 bases, with 10 bases between the two germline ends. Germline CDR1 LNHNV, CDR2 YYDKDF (reference sequence). DNA of the CDR3: TGTGCCACCAGCAGAGGGCCCTTAAGCTCCTACAATGAGCAGTTCTTC. This encodes CATSRGPLSSYNEQFF.

Regarding this clonotype: A read error may account for a junction end that differs from germline. This chain connects TRBV6-2 or TRBV6-3 to TRBJ1-5, with D unresolved. The CDR3 is 14 residues long. Germline values: CDR1 MNHEY, CDR2 SVGEGT. For the CDR3, the DNA is TGTGCCAGCATTCAAAAGTATAGCAATCAGCCACAGCATTTT. This translates into CASIQKYSNQPQHF.

The rearrangement uses TRBV6-5 and TRBJ2-5, with a weak D call TRBD2 (5 bases). The germline V and J ends were trimmed by 0 bases and 5 bases, with 10 bases remaining between them. CDR1 is MNHEY, CDR2 SVGAGI, per germline. The CDR3 length is 14 residues. CDR3 sequence: CASSYSASLETQYF. The CDR3 DNA sequence: TGTGCCAGCAGTTACTCTGCTAGCTTGGAGACCCAGTACTTC.

The chain links TRBV20-1 to TRBJ2-1; 10 nucleotides match TRBD2. There are 17 residues in the CDR3. Germline V gene sequence: CDR1 DFQATT, CDR2 SNEGSKA (reference sequence). J gave up 3 bases and V 0 bases, and 8 bases lay outside the gene matches. The CDR3 region has the DNA TGCAGTGCTAGAGATTCCCAGACTAGCGGGTTCTACAATGAGCAGTTCTTC. It codes for CSARDSQTSGFYNEQFF.

The V call is TRBV15, the J call TRBJ2-1, with 9 bases fitting TRBD2. The CDR3 extends over 16 amino acids. The J segment lost 4 bases and the V segment lost 3 bases, leaving 7 bases of the junction unmatched. The germline V gene has CDR1 LNHNV and CDR2 YYDKDF (reference sequence). This CDR3 is CATSSGLARRYNEQFF. DNA of the CDR3: TGTGCCACCAGCAGCGGACTAGCGAGGAGATACAATGAGCAGTTCTTC.

The genes are TRBV25-1 and TRBJ2-7; D might be TRBD1 (6 bases). The germline gives CDR1 MGHDK, CDR2 SYGVNS. Trimming left V 5 bases short and J 7 bases short, with 15 bases between. The CDR3 runs 13 residues. In DNA, the CDR3 is TGTGCCAGCAGTCCCTCCCACGGGACAGAGCAGTACTTC. Translated: CASSPSHGTEQYF.

The chain uses TRBV5-6 and TRBJ2-5, with 9 bases fitting TRBD2. The germline CDR1 and CDR2 sequences are SGHDT and YYEEEE. Unmatched junction bases numbered 9, after V lost 0 bases and J lost 0 bases. This CDR3 spans 18 amino acids. The CDR3 DNA reads TGTGCCAGCAGCTTGGGAGCGGGAGGCCCCCCTTACCAAGAGACCCAGTACTTC. Amino acid sequence: CASSLGAGGPPYQETQYF.

The chain employs TRBV5-1 and TRBJ1-2; no clear D gene. Germline assignment: CDR1 SGHRS and CDR2 YFSETQ. Trimming took off 7 bases at V and 8 bases at J, with 15 bases between the two ends. The CDR3 consists of 12 residues. DNA of the CDR3: TGCGCCAGCGACTACAAGGGTAGGGGCTACACCTTC. Translating gives CASDYKGRGYTF. Full variable domain (rest looked up from reference TRBV5-1 and TRBJ1-2): KAGVTQTPRYLIKTRGQQVTLSCSPISGHRSVSWYQQTPGQGLQFLFEYFSETQRNKGNFPGRFSGRQFSNSRSEMNVSTLELGDSALYLCASDYKGRGYTFGSGTRLTVV.

This chain links TRBV27 with TRBJ1-1, with 10 bases lining up with TRBD1. This CDR3 is built from 13 residues. Germline lookup yields CDR1 MNHEY and CDR2 SMNVEV (reference sequence). V was pared by 4 bases and J by 11 bases, with 7 bases of the junction left unmatched. The CDR3 nucleotides are TGTGCCAGCAGTTCCCGGGACAGGGGAAAGGCTTTCTTT. Amino acids: CASSSRDRGKAFF.

The CDR3 region is CASIGGQTGELFF. The CDR3 DNA is TGTGCCAGCATCGGCGGGCAGACCGGGGAGCTGTTTTTT. The chain couples TRBV12-3 or TRBV12-4 to TRBJ2-2; possibly TRBD2 for D (5 bases). The V end lost 7 bases, the J end lost 5 bases, and 11 bases lay between the germline ends. This CDR3 region has 13 residues.

The V gene is TRBV19, the J gene TRBJ2-3; 10 positions agree with TRBD2. The ends lost 4 bases at V and 1 base at J; junction bases unmatched: 2. CDR3 length equals 15 residues. Germline-derived CDR1 and CDR2 are LNHDA and SQIVND (reference sequence). The CDR3: CASSTLAGGTDTQYF. The CDR3 coding sequence is TGTGCCAGTAGTACCCTAGCGGGGGGCACAGATACGCAGTATTTT.